This TCR beta chain came from a study of cytomegalovirus exposure and HLA in healthy donors. Study-wide findings and caveats: In a later analysis, productive TCRs from donors in an Asian-associated ancestry cluster reportedly carried fewer N-insertions than the cohort mean.

The donors, nominally healthy at sampling, likely had unrecorded immune exposures. Regarding this clone: As yet, its antigen is unknown.

Both 60 Vbeta primers and 13 Jbeta primers went into the PCR. Authors' processing steps: Later analysis identified approximately 88 million unique TCR beta chains, about 12 million shared. The assay was immunoSEQ multiplex PCR, and TCRdb's table has in-frame clones only and misses some. D and trimming come from the DNA, and the V and J calls and clone size come from that table. The sample carries around 150,000 clones, 77% recorded once. Trimming left V 8 bases short and J 0 bases short, with 10 bases between. CDR3 length: 13 amino acids. Germline V CDR1 and CDR2: ENHRY, SYGVKD. The gene calls are TRBV10-3 and TRBJ1-2; no firm D call. The receptor was isolated from a woman aged 45-60 years in good health and CMV-seronegative. Sequenced: PBMCs. The CDR3 here is CAIGGGANYGYTF. The CDR3 nucleotides are TGTGCCATCGGCGGAGGTGCTAACTATGGCTACACCTTC.